The entry below gives a single T cell receptor (beta chain) sequence along with its context. The data were taken from a study of blood T cell repertoires in COVID-19. The assay was immunoSEQ multiplex PCR, and TCRdb's table has in-frame clones only and misses some. The sample records around 330,000 clones, 88% being singletons. Trimming removed 6 bases at V and 0 bases at J, with 14 bases between. From germline, CDR1 is LNHDA and CDR2 SQIVND (reference sequence). The CDR3 contains 15 residues. The gene calls are TRBV19 and TRBJ1-1; tentatively, D is TRBD1 (5 bases). The TCR comes from a woman in her thirties with COVID-19, enrolled during active disease. The sample taken for sequencing was peripheral blood. CDR3 amino acids: CASRLDRTMNTEAFF. DNA of the CDR3: TGTGCCAGTAGGCTTGACAGAACCATGAACACTGAAGCTTTCTTT.